This T cell receptor beta chain was sequenced during a study of blood T cell repertoires in COVID-19. For the study at large: Sites in the United States, Italy and Spain provided acute and convalescent COVID-19 samples. PBMCs, B-cell-depleted T cells, or T cells were the source of the cDNA or gDNA that made up the material.

In the original processing: The authors estimated nucleated cell counts from reference gene primer amplification. Profiling relied on immunoSEQ multiplex PCR, and the TCRdb table lists in-frame clones only, not all of them. V and J calls and clone size are as listed in that table; D and trimming were resolved from the DNA. The sample lists under 200,000 clones; 80% to 90% were seen once. Losses at the gene ends were 3 bases for V and 6 bases for J; bases not matched to a gene: 13. The CDR3 runs 17 residues. CDR1 SGHTA and CDR2 FQGNSA come from the germline V gene. The sequence was collected from a man in his 70s with active or convalescent COVID-19. Sequenced sample: peripheral blood. V and J are TRBV7-2 and TRBJ2-2, with TRBD1 identical over 7 bases. This CDR3 is CASSFIGLNRGAGELFF. DNA of the CDR3: TGTGCCAGCAGCTTCATAGGCCTCAACAGGGGCGCCGGGGAGCTGTTTTTT.